Shown below are 30 T cell receptor beta chains from a single sample sequenced in a study of Graves' ophthalmopathy and Graves' hyperthyroidism. Amplified material comprised TCR beta CDR3 regions derived from RNA transcripts. HTBI primers were employed in first-round RT-PCR, then a second-round multiplex PCR followed. TCRdb processed the multiplex PCR reads anew with MiXCR; each CDR3 protein has one entry. The table includes 650,000 to 900,000 distinct CDR3 sequences, roughly two fifths detected once. The sample was peripheral blood. The receptors shown here come from an adult man with Graves' ophthalmopathy.

A word on this clonotype: A read error may explain this, as a much larger clone is one base away. The chain couples TRBV5-4 to TRBJ2-7, with D perhaps TRBD1 (9 bases). CDR3 length: 14 amino acids. The germline V gene encodes CDR1 SGHNT and CDR2 YYREEE (reference sequence). V lost 4 bases to trimming and J lost 6 bases, with 17 bases between them. This CDR3 reads CASSVAGQGTEQYF. The DNA of the CDR3 is TGTGCCAGCAGCGTAGCGGGACAGGGAACCGAGCAGTACTTC.

The genes are TRBV7-9 and TRBJ2-2; possibly TRBD2 for D (5 bases). The CDR3 loop spans 15 amino acids. The germline CDR1 and CDR2 sequences are SEHNR and FQNEAQ (reference sequence). With 1 base removed from V and 4 bases from J, the gap between germline ends came to 10 bases. The DNA of the CDR3 is TGTGCCAGCAGCTTAGTTACTAGAGGCACCGGGGAGCTGTTTTTT. This gives the protein CASSLVTRGTGELFF.

Notes on this clonotype: This could be a read error, since a much larger clone is one nucleotide away. This chain uses TRBV24-1 with TRBJ1-5; D remains unclear. Germline lookup yields CDR1 KGHDR and CDR2 SFDVKD. There are 15 residues in the CDR3. CDR3 amino acids: CASSALKEGNQPQHF. The CDR3 nucleotides read TGTGCCAGCAGTGCCCTAAAGGAGGGCAATCAGCCCCAGCATTTT.

This clonotype appeared a few times. This sequence joins TRBV4-3 and TRBJ2-7; D perhaps matches TRBD2 (6 bases). V was trimmed by 4 bases and J by 6 bases, leaving 16 bases between them. This CDR3 spans 14 amino acids. Germline values: CDR1 LGHNA, CDR2 YSLEER. The CDR3 spells CASSPTSTLGEQYF. Written as DNA, the CDR3 is TGCGCCAGCAGCCCCACTAGCACCCTCGGCGAGCAGTACTTC.

This clonotype occurred a few times. J is TRBJ1-2 and V is TRBV29-1; 8 nucleotides line up with TRBD1. V was clipped by 8 bases and J by 5 bases; unmatched bases: 7. CDR1 SQVTM and CDR2 ANQGSEA come from the germline V gene. This CDR3 contains 12 residues. The CDR3 is CSSGQGRYGYTF. DNA of the CDR3: TGCAGCTCAGGACAGGGACGATATGGCTACACCTTC.

This clonotype was recorded once. The germline gene is not matched at one end of the junction; a read error may be the cause. The rearrangement joins TRBV7-2 to TRBJ1-5, with 7 bases fitting TRBD1. CDR3 length equals 15 residues. The germline V gene encodes CDR1 SGHTA and CDR2 FQGNSA. CDR3 sequence reads: CASSKPGQSNQLQHF. CDR3 coding DNA: TGTGCCAGCAGCAAACCGGGACAGAGCAATCAGCTCCAGCATTTT.

The chain is built from TRBV20-1 and TRBJ1-1; possibly TRBD1 for D (5 bases). CDR1 and CDR2 (germline): DFQATT, SNEGSKA (reference sequence). There are 13 residues in the CDR3. Trimming pared 0 bases from V and 6 bases from J, leaving 11 bases between. Here the CDR3 reads CSAREGESAEAFF. The CDR3 DNA reads as TGCAGTGCTAGAGAGGGGGAGAGTGCTGAAGCTTTCTTT.

In this sample, this clonotype turned up many times. The chain is built from TRBV7-8 and TRBJ1-2; the D gene is possibly TRBD1 (6 bases). Germline CDR1 is SGHVS and CDR2 is FQNEAQ. Trimming took off 5 bases at V and 6 bases at J, with 13 bases between the two ends. CDR3 length equals 13 residues. CDR3 nucleotide sequence: TGTGCCAGCAGCCCGAATTACAGGGATGGCTACACCTTC. Its protein product is CASSPNYRDGYTF.

There are a few counts of this clonotype. The V gene is TRBV7-6, the J gene TRBJ2-3; the D gene is possibly TRBD2 (6 bases). Germline loops: CDR1 SGHVS, CDR2 FNYEAQ. CDR3 length: 15 amino acids. Between the trimmed V and J ends, which lost 1 base and 7 bases, there was a span of 15 bases. The CDR3 bases are TGTGCCAGCAGCTTAGTTGTGCAGGACTACAATACGCAGTATTTT. This sequence encodes CASSLVVQDYNTQYF.

This clonotype was counted many times. The chain links TRBV25-1 to TRBJ1-2; 8 nucleotides line up with TRBD1. This CDR3 contains 16 residues. Trimming at V came to 4 bases and at J to 4 bases, leaving 11 bases not matched to a gene. Germline V gene lookup returns CDR1 MGHDK and CDR2 SYGVNS. Written as DNA, the CDR3 is TGTGCCAGCAGTGTGGAGGACAGGGTCTCTCCCTATGGCTACACCTTC. Protein product: CASSVEDRVSPYGYTF.

On this clonotype: A single base separates this from a much larger clone, so it may be a read error. This chain links TRBV15 with TRBJ1-5; no reliable D call. V lost 0 bases to trimming and J lost 7 bases, with 13 bases between them. Per the germline V gene, CDR1 is LNHNV and CDR2 is YYDKDF (reference sequence). The CDR3 totals 15 residues. The chain's CDR3 is CATSRDSVVGQPQHF. The DNA of the CDR3 is TGTGCCACCAGCAGAGATTCGGTAGTTGGCCAGCCCCAGCATTTT. Complete variable domain (other parts from reference TRBV15 and TRBJ1-5): DAMVIQNPRYQVTQFGKPVTLSCSQTLNHNVMYWYQQKSSQAPKLLFHYYDKDFNNEADTPDNFQSRRPNTSFCFLDIRSPGLGDTAMYLCATSRDSVVGQPQHFGDGTRLSIL.

This chain joins TRBV19 and TRBJ1-1, with unresolved D. The germline V and J ends were trimmed by 6 bases and 3 bases, with 11 bases remaining between them. The CDR3 runs to 13 residues. Germline V gives CDR1 LNHDA, CDR2 SQIVND (reference sequence). CDR3 nucleotide sequence: TGTGCCAGTAGGCAGAATCGGGACACTGAAGCTTTCTTT. It codes for CASRQNRDTEAFF.

The chain joins TRBV25-1 to TRBJ2-2; 9 bases are a match to TRBD1. V was pared by 3 bases and J by 6 bases, with 5 bases of the junction left unmatched. The CDR3 runs to 15 residues. CDR1 is MGHDK, CDR2 SYGVNS, per germline. The CDR3 is CASSDSRTGAGELFF. Here the CDR3 DNA reads TGTGCCAGCAGTGACTCTAGGACAGGGGCCGGGGAGCTGTTTTTT.

This clonotype appeared once. This chain joins TRBV29-1 and TRBJ2-5; tentative D call: TRBD1 (5 bases). Trimming left V 8 bases short and J 3 bases short, with 10 bases between. The CDR3 spans 11 residues. Germline assignment: CDR1 SQVTM and CDR2 ANQGSEA. CDR3 sequence reads: CSIQGKETQYF. The DNA for the CDR3 is TGCAGCATTCAGGGAAAAGAGACCCAGTACTTC.

A word on this clonotype: This could be a read error, since a much larger clone is one nucleotide away. The CDR3, as DNA: TGCAGTGTTGACAGCGCGAGCTCCTACGAGCAGTACTTC. The encoded protein is CSVDSASSYEQYF. The V call is TRBV20-1, the J call TRBJ2-7, with TRBD1 as a possible D gene (5 bases). CDR3 length equals 13 residues. Trimming shortened V by 7 bases and J by 0 bases, and 13 bases separated the two germline ends. CDR1 and CDR2 from the germline V gene are DFQATT and SNEGSKA (reference sequence).

The chain links TRBV7-6 to TRBJ1-1, with TRBD1 as a possible D gene (5 bases). Trimming shortened V by 6 bases and J by 0 bases, and 20 bases separated the two germline ends. Germline V gene lookup returns CDR1 SGHVS and CDR2 FNYEAQ. CDR3 length: 17 residues. Here the CDR3 reads CASSLHHGGVMNTEAFF. In DNA, the CDR3 is TGTGCCAGCAGTTTACACCATGGGGGGGTGATGAACACTGAAGCTTTCTTT.

This rearrangement joins TRBV4-1 to TRBJ1-1; TRBD1 is a possible D gene (5 bases). There are 16 residues in the CDR3. V gave up 4 bases and J gave up 6 bases, with 21 bases separating them. Germline CDR1 reads MGHRA; CDR2 reads YSYEKL. The CDR3 is CASSPGVRQRGAEAFF. The CDR3 nucleotides read TGCGCCAGCAGCCCTGGGGTTCGACAGCGTGGCGCTGAAGCTTTCTTT.

A note on this clonotype: One end of the junction fails to match germline, which may point to a read error. The genes are TRBV29-1 and TRBJ2-5, with 7 bases identical to TRBD1. CDR1 is SQVTM, CDR2 ANQGSEA, per germline. This CDR3 is built from 18 residues. The CDR3 protein is CSVDRGWDETGLQEAQYF. The CDR3 coding sequence is TGCAGCGTTGACAGGGGATGGGACGAGACAGGGCTACAAGAGGCCCAGTACTTC.

Comments on this clonotype: Germline and junction disagree at one end, which may indicate a read error. The CDR3 reads CAISEGLNTGDQPQHF. The CDR3 DNA sequence: TGTGCCATCAGTGAGGGACTGAACACCGGGGATCAGCCCCAGCATTTT. The chain employs TRBV24-1 and TRBJ1-5; possibly TRBD1 for D (5 bases). The CDR3 totals 16 residues. In germline, CDR1 is KGHDR, CDR2 SFDVKD.

There are a few counts of this clonotype. The rearrangement uses TRBV7-9 and TRBJ2-6; TRBD2 might be the D (6 bases). CDR1 is SEHNR, CDR2 FQNEAQ, per germline (reference sequence). V shed 1 base and J shed 3 bases, with 16 bases lying between them. There are 18 residues in the CDR3. The chain's CDR3 is CASSLGVAVPLGANVLTF. CDR3 sequence (DNA): TGTGCCAGCAGCTTAGGCGTAGCGGTTCCCCTTGGGGCCAACGTCCTGACTTTC.

In this sample, this clonotype turned up many times. V and J are TRBV15 and TRBJ2-5; D might be TRBD2 (6 bases). The germline V gene has CDR1 LNHNV and CDR2 YYDKDF (reference sequence). V lost 5 bases to trimming and J lost 1 base, with 14 bases between them. This CDR3 comprises 15 residues. The CDR3 is CATSLNGGLQETQYF. CDR3 coding DNA: TGTGCCACCAGCCTTAACGGGGGACTCCAAGAGACCCAGTACTTC. The variable domain in full, with the rest retrieved from reference TRBV15 and TRBJ2-5, is DAMVIQNPRYQVTQFGKPVTLSCSQTLNHNVMYWYQQKSSQAPKLLFHYYDKDFNNEADTPDNFQSRRPNTSFCFLDIRSPGLGDTAMYLCATSLNGGLQETQYFGPGTRLLVL.

V gene TRBV7-9 combines with J gene TRBJ2-5; TRBD1 aligns across 7 bases. This CDR3 spans 15 amino acids. V lost 4 bases, J lost 4 bases, and 9 bases stayed unmatched. Germline V CDR1 and CDR2: SEHNR, FQNEAQ (reference sequence). The chain's CDR3 is CASSSSRDSTETQYF. The CDR3 DNA sequence: TGTGCCAGCAGCTCCTCCCGGGACAGTACAGAGACCCAGTACTTC.

Comment on this clonotype: With a much larger clone just one base away, this may be a read error. J is TRBJ1-2 and V is TRBV25-1; the D gene is possibly TRBD1 (5 bases). The CDR3 is made up of 15 amino acids. Germline assignment: CDR1 MGHDK and CDR2 SYGVNS. The CDR3, as DNA: TGTGCCAGCAGTTACTTGGGACGGCCTAACTATGACTACACCTTC. Translation: CASSYLGRPNYDYTF.

In its sample, this clonotype was seen a few times. The V call is TRBV20-1, the J call TRBJ2-7; the match to TRBD2 covers 14 bases. This CDR3 region has 18 residues. CDR1 DFQATT and CDR2 SNEGSKA come from the germline V gene (reference sequence). V lost 6 bases to trimming and J lost 1 base; unmatched junction nucleotides: 14. The CDR3 region has the DNA TGCAGTGCCACTCCCGGGACTAGCGGGAGTTTGCGTTCCTACGAGCAGTACTTC. It is translated as CSATPGTSGSLRSYEQYF.

This clonotype turned up a few times. The J gene is TRBJ1-2, the V gene TRBV4-3; 8 bases map to TRBD1. In germline, CDR1 is LGHNA, CDR2 YSLEER. The V gene end was trimmed by 4 bases and the J gene end by 3 bases; junction bases not matched to a gene: 7. This CDR3 spans 15 amino acids. CDR3 protein: CASSPEGQAYYGYTF. The CDR3 region has the DNA TGCGCCAGCAGCCCAGAGGGACAGGCATACTATGGCTACACCTTC.

This chain joins TRBV15 and TRBJ1-1; TRBD1 might be the D (5 bases). CDR3 length equals 13 residues. The V end lost 5 bases, the J end lost 2 bases, and 9 bases lay between the germline ends. The V gene's germline CDR1 is LNHNV and CDR2 YYDKDF (reference sequence). The CDR3 spells CATSSGLNTEAFF. The CDR3 nucleotides are TGTGCCACCAGCTCGGGACTCAACACTGAAGCTTTCTTT.

The chain is built from TRBV29-1 and TRBJ2-5, with 14 bases matching TRBD2. The germline V gene has CDR1 SQVTM and CDR2 ANQGSEA. The CDR3 runs 14 residues. J was trimmed by 0 bases and V by 6 bases; bases with no gene match: 0. Here the CDR3 reads CSVGLAGDQETQYF. DNA for the CDR3: TGCAGCGTGGGACTAGCGGGGGACCAAGAGACCCAGTACTTC.

This clonotype was seen only a few times. V is TRBV7-9 and J is TRBJ2-7; tentatively, D is TRBD1 or TRBD2 (5 bases each). Germline V lookup: CDR1 SEHNR, CDR2 FQNEAQ (reference sequence). Trimming shortened V by 0 bases and J by 6 bases, and 12 bases separated the two germline ends. CDR3 length: 14 residues. The CDR3 DNA is TGTGCCAGCAGCTTAGCAGGGTTAGGGACCGAGCAGTACTTC. This encodes CASSLAGLGTEQYF.

This rearrangement joins TRBV25-1 to TRBJ2-3; 8 bases fit TRBD1. The CDR3 runs 15 residues. Germline V gene lookup returns CDR1 MGHDK and CDR2 SYGVNS. With V trimmed by 2 bases and J by 3 bases, 4 bases remained unmatched. CDR3 protein: CASSERRGPTDTQYF. CDR3 DNA: TGTGCCAGCAGTGAACGCAGGGGGCCGACAGATACGCAGTATTTT.

As regards this clonotype: A read error is likely, as this CDR3 ends without the conserved phenylalanine or tryptophan. It is unclear where the CDR3 begins or ends on the DNA, so no DNA is shown, and the CDR3 is as TCRdb lists it. This sequence joins TRBV9 and TRBJ1-4. The CDR3 spans 8 amino acids, including both terminal residues. The V gene's germline CDR1 is SGDLS and CDR2 YYNGEE. The CDR3 region is CASSGVQG.